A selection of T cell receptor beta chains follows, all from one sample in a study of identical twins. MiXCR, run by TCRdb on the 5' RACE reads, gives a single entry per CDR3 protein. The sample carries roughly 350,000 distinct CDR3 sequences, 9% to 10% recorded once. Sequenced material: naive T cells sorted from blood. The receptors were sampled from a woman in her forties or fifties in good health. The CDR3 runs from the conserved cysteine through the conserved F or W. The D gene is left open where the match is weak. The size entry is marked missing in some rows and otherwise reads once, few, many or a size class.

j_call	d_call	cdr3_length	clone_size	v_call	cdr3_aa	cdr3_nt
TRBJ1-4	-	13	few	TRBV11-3	CASSSRVTGKLFF	TGTGCCAGCAGTAGCAGGGTAACGGGAAAACTGTTTTTT
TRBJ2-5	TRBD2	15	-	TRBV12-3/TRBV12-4	CASRASGRAGETQYF	TGTGCCAGCAGGGCTAGCGGGAGGGCCGGAGAGACCCAGTACTTC
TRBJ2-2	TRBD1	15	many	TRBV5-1	CASNSGTGGGRELFF	TGCGCCAGCAACTCCGGGACAGGGGGAGGCCGGGAGCTGTTTTTT
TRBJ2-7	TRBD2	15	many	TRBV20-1	CSASPLAGLFYEQYF	TGCAGTGCTAGTCCTCTAGCGGGACTCTTCTACGAGCAGTACTTC
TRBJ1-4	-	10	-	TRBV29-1	CSVAGEKLFF	TGCAGCGTTGCCGGTGAAAAACTGTTTTTT
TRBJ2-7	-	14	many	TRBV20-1	CSARVRGKTYEQYF	TGCAGTGCTAGAGTCAGGGGAAAAACCTACGAGCAGTACTTC
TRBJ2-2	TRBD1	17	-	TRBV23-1	CASSQSNPGQGSGELFF	TGCGCCAGCAGTCAATCTAACCCGGGACAGGGGTCCGGGGAGCTGTTTTTT
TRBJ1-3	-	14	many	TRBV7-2	CASSFFNRGNTIYF	TGTGCCAGCAGCTTCTTCAACCGAGGAAACACCATATATTTT
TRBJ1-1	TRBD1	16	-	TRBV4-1	CASSFPGTGLNTEAFF	TGCGCCAGCAGCTTTCCAGGGACAGGGTTGAACACTGAAGCTTTCTTT
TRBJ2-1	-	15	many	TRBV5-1	CASSPLRPRGDEQFF	TGCGCCAGCAGCCCCCTAAGGCCCCGAGGCGATGAGCAGTTCTTC
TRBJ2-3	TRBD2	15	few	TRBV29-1	CSVGRTSGSSNTQYF	TGCAGCGTTGGCCGGACTAGCGGGAGTAGTAATACGCAGTATTTT
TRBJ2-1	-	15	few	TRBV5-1	CASSLGGGRYNEQFF	TGCGCCAGCAGCTTGGGAGGCGGGCGATACAATGAGCAGTTCTTC
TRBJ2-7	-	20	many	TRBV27	CASSSGQAQVLLTGGFEQYF	TGTGCCAGCAGTTCTGGACAGGCCCAGGTGTTATTAACGGGAGGCTTCGAGCAGTACTTC
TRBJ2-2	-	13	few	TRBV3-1	CASSQVATGELFF	TGTGCCAGCAGCCAAGTCGCCACCGGGGAGCTGTTTTTT
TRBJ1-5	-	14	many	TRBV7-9	CASSLSTDNQPQHF	TGTGCCAGCAGCTTATCGACGGACAATCAGCCCCAGCATTTT
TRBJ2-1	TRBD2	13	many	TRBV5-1	CASSFSGSPEQFF	TGCGCCAGCAGCTTTAGCGGGAGTCCTGAGCAGTTCTTC
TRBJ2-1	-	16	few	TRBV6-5	CASSSDSASSYNEQFF	TGTGCCAGCAGCTCAGACAGCGCAAGCTCCTACAATGAGCAGTTCTTC
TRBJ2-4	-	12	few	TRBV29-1	CSVAGGADIQYF	TGCAGCGTTGCCGGGGGCGCGGACATTCAGTACTTC
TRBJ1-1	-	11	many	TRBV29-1	CSVLGGREAFF	TGCAGCGTTCTTGGAGGTCGTGAAGCTTTCTTT
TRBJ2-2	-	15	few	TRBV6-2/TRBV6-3	CASSYGLTNTGELFF	TGTGCCAGCAGTTACGGTCTAACTAACACCGGGGAGCTGTTTTTT
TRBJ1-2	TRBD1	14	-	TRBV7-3	CASSFTTGNYGYTF	TGTGCCAGCAGCTTTACGACAGGGAACTATGGCTACACCTTC
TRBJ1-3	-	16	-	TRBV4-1	CASSPLPRGIGNTIYF	TGCGCCAGCAGCCCCCTACCCAGGGGAATAGGAAACACCATATATTTT
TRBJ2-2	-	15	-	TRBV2	CATRRGDSPFGELFF	TGTGCCACCAGGAGAGGGGACTCGCCTTTCGGGGAGCTGTTTTTT
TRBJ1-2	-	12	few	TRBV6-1	CATSRVQRGYTF	TGTGCCACCTCGAGGGTACAGCGTGGCTACACCTTC
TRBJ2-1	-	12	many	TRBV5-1	CASSLGREQQFF	TGCGCCAGCAGCTTGGGGAGGGAGCAGCAGTTCTTC
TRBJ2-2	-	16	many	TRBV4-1	CASSQGPLLGTGELFF	TGCGCCAGCAGCCAGGGGCCTTTACTGGGGACCGGGGAGCTGTTTTTT
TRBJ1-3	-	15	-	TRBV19	CASSNSWGTGNTIYF	TGTGCCAGTAGTAATTCTTGGGGAACTGGAAACACCATATATTTT
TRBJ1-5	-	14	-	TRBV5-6	CASSFMEVNQPQHF	TGTGCCAGCAGCTTTATGGAGGTCAATCAGCCCCAGCATTTT
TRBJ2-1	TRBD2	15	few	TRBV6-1	CASVTRTSGKLEQFF	TGTGCCAGCGTGACAAGGACTAGCGGGAAACTTGAGCAGTTCTTC
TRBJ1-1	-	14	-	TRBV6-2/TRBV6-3	CASRPGRKNTEAFF	TGTGCCAGCAGGCCCGGACGGAAGAACACTGAAGCTTTCTTT
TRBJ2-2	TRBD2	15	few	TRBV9	CASSVGGSNTGELFF	TGTGCCAGCAGCGTAGGCGGGAGCAACACCGGGGAGCTGTTTTTT
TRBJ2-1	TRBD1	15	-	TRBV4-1	CASSQEGDRDWEQFF	TGCGCCAGCAGCCAAGAGGGGGACAGGGATTGGGAGCAGTTCTTC
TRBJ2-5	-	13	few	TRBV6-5	CASSSGIRETQYF	TGTGCCAGCAGTTCGGGCATCCGGGAGACCCAGTACTTC
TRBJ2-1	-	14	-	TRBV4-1	CATSLGGSYNEQFF	TGCGCCACTTCATTGGGGGGCTCCTACAATGAGCAGTTCTTC
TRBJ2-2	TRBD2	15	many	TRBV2	CASKRRAGLDGELFF	TGTGCCAGCAAAAGAAGAGCGGGATTGGACGGGGAGCTGTTTTTT
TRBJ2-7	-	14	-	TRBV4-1	CASSQPGGSYEQYF	TGCGCCAGCAGCCAACCTGGAGGCAGCTACGAGCAGTACTTC
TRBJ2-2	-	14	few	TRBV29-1	CSVETPGIPGELFF	TGCAGCGTTGAAACGCCAGGGATACCCGGGGAGCTGTTTTTT
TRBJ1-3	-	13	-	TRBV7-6	CASSLSTVGTIYF	TGTGCCAGCAGCTTAAGCACAGTAGGCACCATATATTTT
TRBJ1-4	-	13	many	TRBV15	CATSRAPDEKLFF	TGTGCCACCAGCAGAGCCCCGGATGAAAAACTGTTTTTT
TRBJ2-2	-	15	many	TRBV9	CASSVGMENTGELFF	TGTGCCAGCAGCGTAGGGATGGAAAACACCGGGGAGCTGTTTTTT
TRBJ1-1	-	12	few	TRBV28	CASSFRGPEAFF	TGTGCCAGCAGTTTCCGGGGCCCTGAAGCTTTCTTT
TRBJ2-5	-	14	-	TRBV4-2	CASSPWGGQETQYF	TGTGCCAGCAGCCCATGGGGCGGGCAAGAGACCCAGTACTTC
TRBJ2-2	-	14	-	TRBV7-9	CASPTRGNTGELFF	TGTGCCAGCCCGACTAGGGGCAACACCGGGGAGCTGTTTTTT
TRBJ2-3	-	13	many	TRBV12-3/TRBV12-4	CASRWGDTDTQYF	TGTGCCAGCAGGTGGGGAGACACAGATACGCAGTATTTT
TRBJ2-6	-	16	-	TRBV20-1	CSARELGFAGANVLTF	TGCAGTGCTAGAGAGCTGGGGTTCGCTGGGGCCAACGTCCTGACTTTC
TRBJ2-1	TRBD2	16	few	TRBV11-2	CASSFLTSGAHNEQFF	TGTGCCAGCAGCTTCCTGACTAGCGGGGCCCACAATGAGCAGTTCTTC